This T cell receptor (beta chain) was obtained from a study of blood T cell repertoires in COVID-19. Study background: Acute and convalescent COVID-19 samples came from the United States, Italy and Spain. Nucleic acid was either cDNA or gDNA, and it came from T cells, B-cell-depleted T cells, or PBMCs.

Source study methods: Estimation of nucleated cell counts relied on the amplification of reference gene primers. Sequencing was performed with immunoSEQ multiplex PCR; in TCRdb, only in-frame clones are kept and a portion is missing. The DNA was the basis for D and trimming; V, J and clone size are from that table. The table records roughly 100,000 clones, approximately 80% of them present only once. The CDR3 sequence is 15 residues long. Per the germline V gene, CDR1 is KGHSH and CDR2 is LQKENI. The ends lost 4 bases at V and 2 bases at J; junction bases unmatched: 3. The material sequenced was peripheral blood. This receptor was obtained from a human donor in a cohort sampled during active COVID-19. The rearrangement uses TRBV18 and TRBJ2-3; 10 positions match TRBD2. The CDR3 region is CASSRGLADTDTQYF. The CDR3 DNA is TGTGCCAGCTCACGCGGACTAGCGGACACAGATACGCAGTATTTT.